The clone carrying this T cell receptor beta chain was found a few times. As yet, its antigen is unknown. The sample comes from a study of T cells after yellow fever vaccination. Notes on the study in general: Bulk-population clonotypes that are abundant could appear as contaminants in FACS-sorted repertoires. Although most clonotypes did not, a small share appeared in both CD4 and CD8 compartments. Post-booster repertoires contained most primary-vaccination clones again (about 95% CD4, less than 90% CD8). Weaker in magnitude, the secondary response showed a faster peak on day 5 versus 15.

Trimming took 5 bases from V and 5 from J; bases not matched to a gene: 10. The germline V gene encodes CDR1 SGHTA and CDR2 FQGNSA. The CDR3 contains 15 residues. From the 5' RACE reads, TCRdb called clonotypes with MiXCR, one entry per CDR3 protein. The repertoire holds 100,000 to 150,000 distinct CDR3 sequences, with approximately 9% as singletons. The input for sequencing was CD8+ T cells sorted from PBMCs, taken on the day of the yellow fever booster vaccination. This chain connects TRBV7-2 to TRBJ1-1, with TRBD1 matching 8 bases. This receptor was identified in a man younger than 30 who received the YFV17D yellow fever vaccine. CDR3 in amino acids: CASSPSTGAGTEAFF. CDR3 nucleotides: TGTGCCAGCAGCCCCTCGACAGGGGCGGGAACTGAAGCTTTCTTT.